This TCR beta chain was recorded in a study of radiotherapy plus CTLA-4 blockade in lung cancer. In the study overall: Disease control was present in 30% to 40% of patients, and objective responses in more than 15%.

Findings and caveats of the study: Radiotherapy was combined with ipilimumab, and tumor-derived TCR clones then expanded in blood.

Clones were read by immunoSEQ multiplex PCR, and TCRdb kept only the in-frame ones, dropping some. The top ten clones hold about 38% of a sample with about 73,000 clones, over 75% of them seen once. This clone occurred once. The antigen is not known. Focal radiation and CTLA-4 blockade (ipilimumab) were tested in chemo-refractory metastatic non-small-cell lung cancer patients. Specimen: peripheral blood, collected from a patient treated with radiotherapy plus ipilimumab. The receptor comes from a human donor with non-small cell lung cancer that progressed on radiotherapy plus ipilimumab.

CDR3 sequence reads: CASSLVDSGGVGNTIYF. Here the CDR3 DNA reads TGCGCCAGCAGCTTGGTCGATTCGGGGGGCGTTGGAAACACCATATATTTT. The V call is TRBV5-1, the J call TRBJ1-3; D may be TRBD1 (6 bases). The CDR3 spans 17 residues. V dropped 0 bases and J dropped 3 bases, with 16 bases sitting between them. Germline-derived CDR1 and CDR2 are SGHRS and YFSETQ.